Sequencing of this T cell receptor beta chain was carried out in a study of CD8+ T cells in alopecia areata. Extracted RNA was reverse transcribed into cDNA, the sequencing template. Using immunoSEQ multiplex PCR, the repertoire was profiled, and TCRdb retains in-frame clones only, with some absent. The sample has about 120,000 clones; about half are singletons. Study conclusions and caveats: Across lesional scalp, and particularly alopecia totalis/universalis, clonality surpassed that of normal scalp.

V trimming: 2 bases; J trimming: 1 base; junction bases outside the gene matches: 5. The CDR3 is made up of 16 amino acids. Germline loops: CDR1 SGHRS, CDR2 YFSETQ. Treatment in this sample: oral pan-JAK inhibitor, 5-10 mg twice daily. The researchers isolated CD4+ and CD8+ T cells from PBMCs by sorting. As to this clone: The antigen is undetermined.

The clonotype comes from a human donor with alopecia areata. Source: CD4+ T cells sorted from blood, taken at week 4, from a patient treated with tofacitinib. The chain employs TRBV5-1 and TRBJ2-1; 8 bases fit TRBD1. DNA of the CDR3: TGCGCCAGCAGCTTTCGGACAGGGAATTCCTACAATGAGCAGTTCTTC. Its translation: CASSFRTGNSYNEQFF.